A single sample gave rise to the 19 T cell receptor beta chains below, sequenced in a study of blood T cell repertoires in COVID-19. TCRdb's copy holds only in-frame clones and misses some; the assay was immunoSEQ multiplex PCR. The sample comprises a few hundred thousand clones, approximately 86% of which are singletons, and 1.5% to 2% rests with the top ten. Material: peripheral blood. The receptors shown here come from a man aged 25 to 40 with active or convalescent COVID-19.

This chain joins TRBV2 and TRBJ1-6; D remains unclear. CDR1 and CDR2 from the germline V gene are SNHLY and FYNNEI. The CDR3 runs 15 residues. V was shortened by 5 bases and J by 0 bases, with 8 bases between the two germline ends. CDR3 DNA sequence: TGTGCCAGCAGTATCCGAGGCTCCTATAATTCACCCCTCCACTTT. Translated, it gives CASSIRGSYNSPLHF.

This clone was recorded once. The V call is TRBV9, the J call TRBJ1-2; a weak D match, TRBD1 (5 bases). Germline lookup yields CDR1 SGDLS and CDR2 YYNGEE. This CDR3 has 13 amino acids. Trimming took 4 bases from V and 5 from J, leaving 12 bases between them. DNA of the CDR3: TGTGCCAGCAGCCTTGGAGGGGAGTATGGCTACACCTTC. As protein: CASSLGGEYGYTF. Looking up the rest from reference TRBV9 and TRBJ1-2 gives the full variable domain: DSGVTQTPKHLITATGQRVTLRCSPRSGDLSVYWYQQSLDQGLQFLIQYYNGEERAKGNILERFSAQQFPDLHSELNLSSLELGDSALYFCASSLGGEYGYTFGSGTRLTVV.

The table lists this clone with many counts. The chain has TRBV5-6 and TRBJ1-2; the match to TRBD1 covers 7 bases. V lost 5 bases to trimming and J lost 3 bases; unmatched junction nucleotides: 13. The CDR3 has 16 residues. Germline loops: CDR1 SGHDT, CDR2 YYEEEE. In DNA, the CDR3 is TGTGCCAGCAGACCTCCTCACAGGGGTCCGGACTATGGCTACACCTTC. Residues: CASRPPHRGPDYGYTF.

J is TRBJ1-1 and V is TRBV19, with 8 nucleotides matching TRBD1. The CDR3 is made up of 17 amino acids. Germline V gives CDR1 LNHDA, CDR2 SQIVND (reference sequence). With 2 bases clipped from V and 0 bases from J, the junction kept 8 bases outside the gene matches. Here the CDR3 reads CASSIPHRTGMNTEAFF. The CDR3 DNA follows: TGTGCCAGTAGTATACCACACCGGACAGGGATGAACACTGAAGCTTTCTTT.

The chain recombines TRBV28 with TRBJ2-5; TRBD2 agrees at 9 bases. The ends lost 2 bases at V and 4 bases at J; junction bases unmatched: 11. The CDR3 has 17 amino acids. Per germline, CDR1 MDHEN and CDR2 SYDVKM. CDR3 nucleotide sequence: TGTGCCAGCAGTTTAAGGGCGGGGGGGTCCCTCAGAGAGACCCAGTACTTC. Its protein is CASSLRAGGSLRETQYF. The whole variable domain, filled in from reference TRBV28 and TRBJ2-5, reads DVKVTQSSRYLVKRTGEKVFLECVQDMDHENMFWYRQDPGLGLRLIYFSYDVKMKEKGDIPEGYSVSREKKERFSLILESASTNQTSMYLCASSLRAGGSLRETQYFGPGTRLLVL.

This rearrangement joins TRBV4-1 to TRBJ2-3; 12 bases fit TRBD1. There are 18 residues in the CDR3. V was pared by 2 bases and J by 3 bases, with 9 bases of the junction left unmatched. CDR1 is MGHRA, CDR2 YSYEKL, per germline. CDR3 in DNA: TGCGCCAGCAGCCAATGGCCCCGGGACAGGGGGCGAACAGATACGCAGTATTTT. Amino acid sequence: CASSQWPRDRGRTDTQYF.

V gene TRBV2 combines with J gene TRBJ1-3; D gene uncertain. The CDR3 is made up of 14 amino acids. The germline CDR1 and CDR2 sequences are SNHLY and FYNNEI. With 5 bases removed from V and 1 base from J, the gap between germline ends came to 9 bases. The CDR3, as DNA: TGTGCCAGCAGTCCCCGCAGGTCTGGAAACACCATATATTTT. Encoded protein: CASSPRRSGNTIYF.

The V gene is TRBV18, the J gene TRBJ2-7; 7 bases align to TRBD1. Germline CDR1 is KGHSH and CDR2 is LQKENI. The CDR3 extends over 14 amino acids. V dropped 1 base and J dropped 6; count of bases not matched to a gene: 6. The CDR3 DNA follows: TGTGCCAGCTCACCACTTCCAGGGGGTGCCGAGCAGTACTTC. Translating gives CASSPLPGGAEQYF.

This clone was picked up one time. The V call is TRBV10-3, the J call TRBJ2-1; 8 nucleotides align to TRBD2. The germline V gene has CDR1 ENHRY and CDR2 SYGVKD. The length of the CDR3 is 16 residues. V shed 2 bases, J shed 7 bases, and the junction held 10 bases outside the gene matches. The CDR3 protein is CAISEPSGGGLNEQFF. The DNA of the CDR3 is TGTGCCATCAGTGAGCCGTCCGGCGGGGGGTTAAATGAGCAGTTCTTC.

This clone was observed many times. The CDR3 sequence is CASSLHQVPSGNTIYF. The CDR3 region has the DNA TGTGCCAGCAGCCTACACCAGGTCCCGTCTGGAAACACCATATATTTT. The chain joins TRBV7-9 to TRBJ1-3; D is uncertain. In germline, CDR1 is SEHNR, CDR2 FQNEAQ (reference sequence). Trimming removed 5 bases from V and 1 base from J, with 15 bases in between. CDR3 size: 16 residues.

This clone was observed a few times. The chain employs TRBV5-1 and TRBJ1-6; the D is unclear. The V gene lost 5 bases and the J gene lost 1 base, with 16 bases spanning the gap. This CDR3 has 17 residues. The germline V gene has CDR1 SGHRS and CDR2 YFSETQ. CDR3: CASSRQDRASYNSPLHF. CDR3 nucleotides: TGCGCCAGCAGTCGGCAGGATAGAGCTTCCTATAATTCACCCCTCCACTTT.

This clone was observed once. The chain uses TRBV13 and TRBJ1-2; unclear D gene. V was clipped by 0 bases and J by 4 bases, with 9 bases between them. CDR3 length equals 14 residues. Germline CDR1 PRHDT, CDR2 FYEKMQ (reference sequence). The CDR3 region has the DNA TGTGCCAGCAGCTTAGGCTCGAACACCTATGGCTACACCTTC. Its protein is CASSLGSNTYGYTF. The variable domain in full, with the rest retrieved from reference TRBV13 and TRBJ1-2, is AAGVIQSPRHLIKEKRETATLKCYPIPRHDTVYWYQQGPGQDPQFLISFYEKMQSDKGSIPDRFSAQQFSDYHSELNMSSLELGDSALYFCASSLGSNTYGYTFGSGTRLTVV.

The chain combines TRBV4-2 with TRBJ2-1; 14 bases are a match to TRBD2. Germline V gene lookup returns CDR1 LGHNA and CDR2 YNFKEQ. The CDR3 is 15 residues long. V dropped 6 bases and J dropped 12; count of bases not matched to a gene: 10. The CDR3 DNA follows: TGTGCCAGCAGTAGCCGAGGACTAGCGGGGGGCCGGCAGTTCTTC. It is translated as CASSSRGLAGGRQFF.

The chain uses TRBV24-1 and TRBJ1-3; D remains ambiguous. This CDR3 is built from 16 residues. Germline V lookup: CDR1 KGHDR, CDR2 SFDVKD. Trimming shortened V by 4 bases and J by 0 bases, and 12 bases separated the two germline ends. The CDR3 bases are TGTGCCACCAGTGAACAGACACAAAACTCTGGAAACACCATATATTTT. This encodes CATSEQTQNSGNTIYF.

The rearrangement uses TRBV6-5 and TRBJ1-4; perhaps TRBD1 as D (6 bases). Germline V gene data show CDR1 as MNHEY and CDR2 as SVGAGI. The CDR3 totals 15 residues. V lost 6 bases and J lost 7, with 18 bases in between. The CDR3, as DNA: TGTGCCAGCAGCCAGAATTCAGGGGCGGGTGAAAAACTGTTTTTT. Protein: CASSQNSGAGEKLFF.

J is TRBJ2-4 and V is TRBV2; 8 bases are shared with TRBD2. Germline lookup yields CDR1 SNHLY and CDR2 FYNNEI. This CDR3 comprises 14 residues. V trimming: 5 bases; J trimming: 6 bases; junction bases outside the gene matches: 6. In DNA form, the CDR3 reads TGTGCCAGCAGTCCGGGGGGGGAATCAAACATTCAGTACTTC. It encodes CASSPGGESNIQYF.

In its sample, this clone was seen once. The chain combines TRBV27 with TRBJ2-1; D is unresolved. Looked up from germline, CDR1 is MNHEY and CDR2 is SMNVEV (reference sequence). The CDR3 loop spans 16 amino acids. Trimming left V 0 bases short and J 1 base short, with 10 bases between. The CDR3 bases are TGTGCCAGCAGTTTATCCCCTCCAGGTTCCTACAATGAGCAGTTCTTC. It specifies CASSLSPPGSYNEQFF.

This clone was seen ten or more times. CDR3 nucleotide sequence: TGTGCCAGTAGTATAGGGACAGGAAGCTATCAGCCCCAGCATTTT. Protein: CASSIGTGSYQPQHF. V is TRBV19 and J is TRBJ1-5; TRBD1 agrees at 7 bases. Germline V gene data show CDR1 as LNHDA and CDR2 as SQIVND (reference sequence). The CDR3 runs 15 residues. Trimming took 1 base from V and 5 from J; bases not matched to a gene: 5.

Points on this clone: One end of the junction does not line up with germline, which may come from a read error. The chain employs TRBV6-1 and TRBJ2-5, with TRBD2 matching 8 bases. Germline CDR1 reads MNHNS; CDR2 reads SASEGT. This CDR3 has 14 residues. CDR3 residues: CASRDLAGQETQYF. CDR3 nucleotide sequence: TGTGCCAGCCGTGACCTAGCGGGCCAAGAGACCCAGTACTTC.